The 18 T cell receptor beta chains below were found in one sample sequenced in a study of cytomegalovirus exposure and HLA in healthy donors. PCR used 60 Vbeta primers and 13 Jbeta primers. Sequenced by immunoSEQ multiplex PCR; TCRdb stores in-frame clones only, minus some. This sample contains under 100,000 clones. Sequenced material: PBMCs. These receptors originate from a woman aged 30 to 39 in good health and CMV-seronegative.

J is TRBJ1-1 and V is TRBV28; 7 bases fit TRBD1. The CDR3 is 16 residues long. Germline CDR1 and CDR2: MDHEN and SYDVKM. V shed 8 bases and J 5 bases; nucleotides not matched to a gene: 17. The CDR3 DNA is TGTGCCAGCCCCCCCTTCAGGGGGAGCAAAGGGACTGAAGCTTTCTTT. Translating it yields CASPPFRGSKGTEAFF.

The rearrangement links TRBV6-1 to TRBJ1-1, with TRBD1 matching over 7 bases. The ends lost 5 bases at V and 1 base at J; junction bases unmatched: 7. The germline CDR1 and CDR2 sequences are MNHNS and SASEGT. The CDR3 length is 15 residues. This chain's CDR3 is CASSSYRDRNTEAFF. The DNA for the CDR3 is TGTGCCAGCAGTTCCTACCGGGACAGGAACACTGAAGCTTTCTTT.

The rearrangement uses TRBV28 and TRBJ2-2; TRBD1 aligns across 9 bases. The germline V gene encodes CDR1 MDHEN and CDR2 SYDVKM. The CDR3 consists of 16 residues. The ends lost 5 bases at V and 7 bases at J; junction bases unmatched: 11. CDR3 sequence reads: CASSTSGTGLNGELFF. CDR3 sequence (DNA): TGTGCCAGCAGTACCTCCGGGACAGGGTTAAACGGGGAGCTGTTTTTT.

V gene TRBV30 combines with J gene TRBJ2-7, with D possibly being TRBD1 (5 bases). Germline-derived CDR1 and CDR2 are GTSNPN and SVGIG (reference sequence). The CDR3 has 12 residues. The ends were cut back, 2 bases at V and 2 bases at J, with 7 bases in the middle. In nucleotides, the CDR3 is TGTGCCTGGAGTTCAGGGCCCTACGAGCAGTACTTC. Encoded protein: CAWSSGPYEQYF.

The chain couples TRBV13 to TRBJ1-1; D is undetermined. CDR1 and CDR2 (germline): PRHDT, FYEKMQ (reference sequence). The CDR3 totals 12 residues. Trimming took off 7 bases at V and 6 bases at J, with 12 bases between the two ends. The CDR3 protein is CASNREGSEAFF. DNA for the CDR3: TGTGCCAGCAATAGGGAGGGATCTGAAGCTTTCTTT.

The genes are TRBV5-1 and TRBJ2-7; 8 nucleotides agree with TRBD1. This CDR3 is 15 amino acids long. Germline CDR1 is SGHRS and CDR2 is YFSETQ. Germline trimming cut 1 base from V and 0 bases from J; bases unmatched to any gene: 3. The chain's CDR3 is CASSLRTGFSYEQYF. The CDR3 nucleotides read TGCGCCAGCAGCTTGCGGACAGGGTTCTCCTACGAGCAGTACTTC.

The V call is TRBV4-1, the J call TRBJ2-6; 9 bases match TRBD1. From germline, CDR1 is MGHRA and CDR2 YSYEKL. The CDR3 length is 16 residues. Trimming took 10 bases from V and 0 from J; bases not matched to a gene: 7. Here the CDR3 reads CATNGGQGSGANVLTF. The CDR3 coding sequence is TGCGCCACCAACGGGGGACAGGGCTCTGGGGCCAACGTCCTGACTTTC.

The J gene is TRBJ2-7, the V gene TRBV14, with D unclear. Germline V gene lookup returns CDR1 SGHDN and CDR2 FVKESK. The ends were cut back, 2 bases at V and 6 bases at J, with 5 bases in the middle. The CDR3 is made up of 11 amino acids. In nucleotides, the CDR3 is TGTGCCAGCAGCCAAAGCGCCGAGCAGTACTTC. Protein sequence: CASSQSAEQYF.

The rearrangement uses TRBV5-8 and TRBJ2-7, with no clear D. The CDR3 has 13 amino acids. CDR1 is SGHTS, CDR2 YDEGEE, per germline. Trimming took 0 bases from V and 5 from J, leaving 9 bases between them. CDR3 region: CASSLADTDEQYF. The DNA for the CDR3 is TGTGCCAGCAGCTTGGCCGACACGGACGAGCAGTACTTC. Based on the CDR3 plus reference TRBV5-8 and TRBJ2-7, the full variable domain is EAGVTQSPTHLIKTRGQQATLRCSPISGHTSVYWYQQALGLGLQFLLWYDEGEERNRGNFPPRFSGRQFPNYSSELNVNALELEDSALYLCASSLADTDEQYFGPGTRLTVT.

J is TRBJ2-7 and V is TRBV28; maybe TRBD1 (6 bases). CDR1 and CDR2 from the germline V gene are MDHEN and SYDVKM. Trimming pared 6 bases from V and 4 bases from J, leaving 22 bases between. CDR3 length equals 16 residues. DNA of the CDR3: TGTGCCAGCAGACACTCCCCCAGGGGCAGACCTTACGAGCAGTACTTC. This codes for CASRHSPRGRPYEQYF.

The chain employs TRBV11-2 and TRBJ2-7; D might be TRBD1 (6 bases). This CDR3 is 15 amino acids long. Germline CDR1 and CDR2: SGHAT and FQNNGV. V lost 1 base and J lost 1, with 11 bases in between. CDR3 protein: CASSLAQDRSYEQYF. Written as DNA, the CDR3 is TGTGCCAGCAGCTTAGCGCAGGACAGATCCTACGAGCAGTACTTC.

V gene TRBV5-1 combines with J gene TRBJ1-2, with D perhaps matching TRBD1 (5 bases). The CDR3 length is 14 residues. V lost 0 bases, J lost 8 bases, and 14 bases lay in between. CDR1 SGHRS and CDR2 YFSETQ come from the germline V gene. The CDR3 loop reads CASSLAGGSGGYTF. CDR3 nucleotide sequence: TGCGCCAGCAGCTTGGCCGGGGGGTCAGGGGGCTACACCTTC.

The chain recombines TRBV5-8 with TRBJ1-4; D may be TRBD1 (5 bases). V lost 1 base, J lost 0 bases, and 16 bases lay in between. Per the germline V gene, CDR1 is SGHTS and CDR2 is YDEGEE. The CDR3 covers 18 residues. CDR3 amino acids: CASSLFPFMTATNEKLFF. CDR3 DNA sequence: TGTGCCAGCAGCTTGTTCCCTTTTATGACAGCAACTAATGAAAAACTGTTTTTT.

The V and J genes are TRBV9 and TRBJ2-7, with D possibly matching TRBD2 (6 bases). The CDR3 runs 14 residues. The V end was cut by 0 bases, the J end by 5 bases, with 12 bases between. Germline CDR1 SGDLS, CDR2 YYNGEE. Written as DNA, the CDR3 is TGTGCCAGCAGCGTAGTGGAAGGAGGGGACGAGCAGTACTTC. This translates into CASSVVEGGDEQYF.

Considering frequency, this clone is medium-sized (0.01 to 0.1%). The J gene is TRBJ2-1, the V gene TRBV19; D not resolved. V lost 5 bases to trimming and J lost 3 bases, with 11 bases between them. This CDR3 is 14 amino acids long. CDR1 is LNHDA and CDR2 is SQIVND in the germline V gene (reference sequence). The CDR3 region is CASSPRPDYNEQFF. The CDR3 nucleotides are TGTGCCAGTAGTCCCCGCCCAGACTACAATGAGCAGTTCTTC.

The rearrangement joins TRBV7-9 to TRBJ1-4; D perhaps matches TRBD1 (6 bases). Trimming removed 2 bases from V and 7 bases from J, with 20 bases in between. CDR1 is SEHNR, CDR2 FQNEAQ, per germline (reference sequence). The CDR3 contains 17 residues. In DNA, the CDR3 is TGTGCCAGCAGCTTACCGACAGGCCGTGGATTAGGTGAAAAACTGTTTTTT. Its translation: CASSLPTGRGLGEKLFF.

This rearrangement joins TRBV27 to TRBJ1-4; D uncertain. The CDR3 length is 14 residues. Per germline, CDR1 MNHEY and CDR2 SMNVEV (reference sequence). The ends were cut back, 3 bases at V and 0 bases at J, with 5 bases in the middle. In nucleotides, the CDR3 is TGTGCCAGCAGTTTCCGGTCAACTAATGAAAAACTGTTTTTT. Translated: CASSFRSTNEKLFF.

The chain employs TRBV5-1 and TRBJ2-5; TRBD1 agrees at 7 bases. The J call is uncertain, as TRBJ2-7 better fits the DNA end. This CDR3 comprises 16 residues. In germline, CDR1 is SGHRS, CDR2 YFSETQ. CDR3 amino acids: CATTQRKRDSFYEQYF. In nucleotides, the CDR3 is TGCGCCACCACCCAACGGAAGAGGGACAGCTTCTACGAGCAGTACTTC.